These T cell receptor beta chains were read from a single sample in a study of T cells after posttransplantation cyclophosphamide. Assay used: immunoSEQ multiplex PCR; TCRdb lists only in-frame clones, some missing. The sample lists roughly 13,000 clones, around four fifths occurring once. Sequenced input: memory CD4+ T cells sorted from PBMCs. These receptors were taken from a man aged 45-65 years. CDR3s include the opening cysteine and the closing phenylalanine or tryptophan. Each record gives: D gene, clone size, V gene, J gene, CDR3 protein, CDR3 DNA. A D gene is named only where the DNA matches it firmly. A clone size is listed for some rows: how often the clone was seen (once, few, many), or a class if it is expanded.

D gene: TRBD2; clone size: once; V gene: TRBV6-6; J gene: TRBJ2-2; CDR3 protein: CASSRSGGLGTGELFF; CDR3 DNA: TGTGCCAGCAGTCGGAGCGGGGGACTGGGGACCGGGGAGCTGTTTTTT
D gene: -; clone size: -; V gene: TRBV2; J gene: TRBJ2-1; CDR3 protein: CASSEEGGNEQFF; CDR3 DNA: TGTGCCAGCAGTGAAGAAGGGGGCAATGAGCAGTTCTTC
D gene: TRBD1; clone size: -; V gene: TRBV7-9; J gene: TRBJ1-1; CDR3 protein: CASSFVSTGWGGRAFF; CDR3 DNA: TGTGCCAGCAGCTTCGTGTCGACAGGGTGGGGTGGCAGGGCTTTCTTT
D gene: -; clone size: -; V gene: TRBV11-1; J gene: TRBJ2-4; CDR3 protein: CASSLLPGDIQYF; CDR3 DNA: TGTGCCAGCAGCTTACTCCCCGGGGACATTCAGTACTTC
D gene: -; clone size: -; V gene: TRBV5-1; J gene: TRBJ1-1; CDR3 protein: CASSPGSAGRAFF; CDR3 DNA: TGCGCCAGCAGCCCAGGATCGGCAGGGCGGGCTTTCTTT
D gene: -; clone size: -; V gene: TRBV7-9; J gene: TRBJ1-1; CDR3 protein: CASLPPFRIGNTEAFF; CDR3 DNA: TGTGCCAGCTTACCGCCTTTCAGGATCGGGAACACTGAAGCTTTCTTT
D gene: -; clone size: -; V gene: TRBV2; J gene: TRBJ2-1; CDR3 protein: CASIPEVGGYNEQFF; CDR3 DNA: TGTGCCAGCATCCCGGAAGTAGGGGGCTACAATGAGCAGTTCTTC
D gene: TRBD2; clone size: -; V gene: TRBV4-1; J gene: TRBJ2-1; CDR3 protein: CASSRQEGTSRFF; CDR3 DNA: TGCGCCAGCAGCCGCCAAGAAGGGACTAGTCGGTTCTTC
D gene: TRBD1; clone size: -; V gene: TRBV18; J gene: TRBJ1-1; CDR3 protein: CASSHDRGTEAFF; CDR3 DNA: TGTGCCAGCTCACACGACAGGGGCACTGAAGCTTTCTTT
D gene: -; clone size: -; V gene: TRBV28; J gene: TRBJ2-3; CDR3 protein: CASSLVYTQYF; CDR3 DNA: TGTGCCAGCAGTTTAGTCTATACGCAGTATTTT
D gene: -; clone size: -; V gene: TRBV25-1; J gene: TRBJ2-5; CDR3 protein: CASSYPGERLTQYF; CDR3 DNA: TGTGCCAGCAGTTATCCCGGGGAGAGGCTGACCCAGTACTTC
D gene: TRBD1; clone size: -; V gene: TRBV9; J gene: TRBJ2-5; CDR3 protein: CASSIHAQGAEETQYF; CDR3 DNA: TGTGCCAGCAGCATACACGCACAGGGGGCGGAGGAGACCCAGTACTTC
D gene: TRBD1; clone size: -; V gene: TRBV7-9; J gene: TRBJ1-2; CDR3 protein: CASSRTTGYYGYTF; CDR3 DNA: TGTGCCAGCAGCCGGACGACAGGGTACTATGGCTACACCTTC
D gene: TRBD1; clone size: -; V gene: TRBV19; J gene: TRBJ1-5; CDR3 protein: CASSGTGEFQPQHF; CDR3 DNA: TGTGCCAGTAGTGGGACAGGAGAGTTTCAGCCCCAGCATTTT
D gene: TRBD1; clone size: -; V gene: TRBV14; J gene: TRBJ2-3; CDR3 protein: CASSQRWTGADTQYF; CDR3 DNA: TGTGCCAGCAGCCAACGTTGGACAGGGGCAGATACGCAGTATTTT
D gene: TRBD1; clone size: few; V gene: TRBV10-3; J gene: TRBJ2-1; CDR3 protein: CAISEQQGVNEQFF; CDR3 DNA: TGTGCCATCAGTGAGCAACAGGGGGTCAATGAGCAGTTCTTC
D gene: -; clone size: -; V gene: TRBV29-1; J gene: TRBJ1-2; CDR3 protein: CSAGDGYTF; CDR3 DNA: TGCAGCGCCGGGGATGGCTACACCTTC
D gene: TRBD1; clone size: -; V gene: TRBV30; J gene: TRBJ1-2; CDR3 protein: CAWSVPGGLSYGYTF; CDR3 DNA: TGTGCCTGGAGTGTTCCAGGGGGGCTTAGCTATGGCTACACCTTC
D gene: -; clone size: once; V gene: TRBV11-3; J gene: TRBJ2-7; CDR3 protein: CASSGKSGFYEQYF; CDR3 DNA: TGTGCCAGCAGCGGCAAATCAGGGTTCTACGAGCAGTACTTC
D gene: -; clone size: -; V gene: TRBV5-1; J gene: TRBJ2-1; CDR3 protein: CASSLGIGTPNNEQFF; CDR3 DNA: TGCGCCAGCAGCTTGGGTATCGGGACACCCAACAATGAGCAGTTCTTC
D gene: -; clone size: -; V gene: TRBV1; J gene: TRBJ1-2; CDR3 protein: CTSSQDMTEYGYTF; CDR3 DNA: TGCACCAGCAGCCAAGATATGACAGAGTATGGCTACACCTTC
D gene: TRBD1; clone size: -; V gene: TRBV19; J gene: TRBJ1-1; CDR3 protein: CASSMVGTEDTEAFF; CDR3 DNA: TGTGCCAGTAGTATGGTCGGGACAGAAGACACTGAAGCTTTCTTT
D gene: -; clone size: few; V gene: TRBV5-6; J gene: TRBJ2-3; CDR3 protein: CASSTQATDTQYF; CDR3 DNA: TGTGCCAGCAGCACCCAAGCCACAGATACGCAGTATTTT
D gene: TRBD2; clone size: -; V gene: TRBV5-4; J gene: TRBJ2-1; CDR3 protein: CASSLGGSGGYNEQFF; CDR3 DNA: TGTGCCAGCAGCTTGGGAGGTAGCGGGGGCTACAATGAGCAGTTCTTC
D gene: TRBD1; clone size: once; V gene: TRBV29-1; J gene: TRBJ2-7; CDR3 protein: CSVEDPDRTTYEQYF; CDR3 DNA: TGCAGCGTTGAAGACCCGGACAGGACAACCTACGAGCAGTACTTC
D gene: -; clone size: -; V gene: TRBV28; J gene: TRBJ1-3; CDR3 protein: CASSYFLIAGRSGNTIYF; CDR3 DNA: TGTGCCAGCAGTTACTTTCTGATAGCAGGGAGGTCTGGAAACACCATATATTTT
D gene: TRBD2; clone size: -; V gene: TRBV5-4; J gene: TRBJ2-2; CDR3 protein: CASSSGTSGGKTGELFF; CDR3 DNA: TGTGCCAGCAGCAGCGGGACTAGCGGGGGGAAAACCGGGGAGCTGTTTTTT
D gene: -; clone size: -; V gene: TRBV7-3; J gene: TRBJ1-1; CDR3 protein: CASRAGQNTEAFF; CDR3 DNA: TGTGCCAGCAGGGCCGGACAGAACACTGAAGCTTTCTTT
D gene: -; clone size: once; V gene: TRBV28; J gene: TRBJ1-5; CDR3 protein: CASSSKGVQLRVFNQPQHF; CDR3 DNA: TGTGCCAGCAGTTCTAAAGGGGTGCAGTTGCGAGTTTTCAATCAGCCCCAGCATTTT
D gene: -; clone size: -; V gene: TRBV18; J gene: TRBJ1-2; CDR3 protein: CASSPQLREANYGYTF; CDR3 DNA: TGTGCCAGCTCACCACAGCTCCGCGAAGCTAACTATGGCTACACCTTC
D gene: -; clone size: -; V gene: TRBV5-6; J gene: TRBJ1-2; CDR3 protein: CASSLAGDWGYGYTF; CDR3 DNA: TGTGCCAGCAGCTTGGCAGGGGATTGGGGCTATGGCTACACCTTC
D gene: -; clone size: -; V gene: TRBV21-1; J gene: TRBJ1-5; CDR3 protein: CASPDRARSRPQHF; CDR3 DNA: TGTGCCAGCCCAGACAGGGCGAGGAGTCGGCCCCAGCATTTT
D gene: -; clone size: -; V gene: TRBV7-3; J gene: TRBJ2-1; CDR3 protein: CASSLAAYNEQFF; CDR3 DNA: TGTGCCAGCAGCTTGGCTGCTTACAATGAGCAGTTCTTC
D gene: -; clone size: -; V gene: TRBV15; J gene: TRBJ2-2; CDR3 protein: CATSRDRAGELFF; CDR3 DNA: TGTGCCACCAGCAGAGATCGGGCCGGGGAGCTGTTTTTT
D gene: TRBD2; clone size: -; V gene: TRBV6-6; J gene: TRBJ2-3; CDR3 protein: CASSPTSGTTDTQYF; CDR3 DNA: TGTGCCAGCAGTCCCACTAGCGGAACCACAGATACGCAGTATTTT
D gene: TRBD1; clone size: -; V gene: TRBV18; J gene: TRBJ2-2; CDR3 protein: CASSFRGITGELFF; CDR3 DNA: TGTGCCAGCTCATTCAGGGGGATCACCGGGGAGCTGTTTTTT
D gene: -; clone size: -; V gene: TRBV5-6; J gene: TRBJ2-5; CDR3 protein: CASSFEETQYF; CDR3 DNA: TGTGCCAGCAGCTTCGAAGAGACCCAGTACTTC
D gene: -; clone size: few; V gene: TRBV19; J gene: TRBJ1-1; CDR3 protein: CASSITGRDTEAFF; CDR3 DNA: TGTGCCAGTAGTATTACCGGCAGGGACACTGAAGCTTTCTTT
D gene: TRBD1; clone size: -; V gene: TRBV11-2; J gene: TRBJ1-2; CDR3 protein: CASIQYPEMDRRNYGYTF; CDR3 DNA: TGTGCCAGCATCCAGTACCCCGAGATGGACAGGAGGAACTATGGCTACACCTTC
D gene: -; clone size: -; V gene: TRBV4-3; J gene: TRBJ1-2; CDR3 protein: CASSQDRGRSTYGYTF; CDR3 DNA: TGCGCCAGCAGCCAAGACCGAGGAAGATCTACCTATGGCTACACCTTC
D gene: -; clone size: -; V gene: TRBV5-8; J gene: TRBJ2-5; CDR3 protein: CASSHSNQETQYF; CDR3 DNA: TGTGCCAGCAGCCACAGTAACCAAGAGACCCAGTACTTC
D gene: -; clone size: -; V gene: TRBV4-1; J gene: TRBJ2-3; CDR3 protein: CASSQEPPTSAGEDTQYF; CDR3 DNA: TGCGCCAGCAGCCAAGAACCCCCCACTAGCGCAGGGGAAGATACGCAGTATTTT
D gene: -; clone size: -; V gene: TRBV23-1; J gene: TRBJ1-2; CDR3 protein: CASRAQLDWYGYTF; CDR3 DNA: TGCGCCAGCAGGGCTCAGCTGGACTGGTATGGCTACACCTTC
D gene: -; clone size: -; V gene: TRBV27; J gene: TRBJ1-4; CDR3 protein: CASSPLRGGSEKLFF; CDR3 DNA: TGTGCCAGCAGTCCCCTCCGGGGGGGAAGCGAAAAACTGTTTTTT
D gene: -; clone size: -; V gene: TRBV10-3; J gene: TRBJ2-3; CDR3 protein: CAISELDDHRVTQYF; CDR3 DNA: TGTGCCATCAGTGAGTTGGACGACCACAGGGTTACGCAGTATTTT
D gene: TRBD1; clone size: -; V gene: TRBV29-1; J gene: TRBJ2-7; CDR3 protein: CSVTGATSYEQYF; CDR3 DNA: TGCAGCGTTACAGGGGCTACCTCCTACGAGCAGTACTTC